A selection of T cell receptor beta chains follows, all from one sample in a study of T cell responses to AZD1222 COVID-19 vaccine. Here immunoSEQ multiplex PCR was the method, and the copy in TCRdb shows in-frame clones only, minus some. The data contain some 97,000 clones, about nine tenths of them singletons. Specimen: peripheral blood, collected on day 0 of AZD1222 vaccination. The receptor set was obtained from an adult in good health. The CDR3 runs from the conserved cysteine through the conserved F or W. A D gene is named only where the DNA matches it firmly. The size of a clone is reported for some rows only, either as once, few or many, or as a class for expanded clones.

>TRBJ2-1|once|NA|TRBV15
CATSEKWGMGARSYNEQFF
TGTGCCACCAGCGAAAAGTGGGGAATGGGGGCGAGGTCCTACAATGAGCAGTTCTTC
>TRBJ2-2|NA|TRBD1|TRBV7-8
CASSQGVANTGELFF
TGTGCCAGCAGTCAGGGGGTGGCGAACACCGGGGAGCTGTTTTTT
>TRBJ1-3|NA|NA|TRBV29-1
CSVGAGFGNTIYF
TGCAGCGTTGGGGCCGGTTTTGGAAACACCATATATTTT
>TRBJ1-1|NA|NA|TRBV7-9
CASIGEDMNTEAFF
TGTGCCAGCATCGGGGAAGACATGAACACTGAAGCTTTCTTT
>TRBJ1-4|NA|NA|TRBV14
CASSQRGNEKLFF
TGTGCCAGCAGCCAAAGGGGAAATGAAAAACTGTTTTTT
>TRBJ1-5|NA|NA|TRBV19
CASSVSINQPQHF
TGTGCCAGTTCAGTTAGCATTAATCAGCCCCAGCATTTT
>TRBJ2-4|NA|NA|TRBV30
CAWSPGTRHRGAKNIQYF
TGTGCCTGGAGCCCAGGGACCCGCCATAGGGGGGCCAAAAACATTCAGTACTTC
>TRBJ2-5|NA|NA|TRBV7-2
CASSRDQHQRTQYF
TGTGCCAGCAGCCGGGACCAACATCAGAGGACCCAGTACTTC
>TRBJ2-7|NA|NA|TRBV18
CASSPKHLEQYF
TGTGCCAGCTCCCCGAAACATCTCGAGCAGTACTTC
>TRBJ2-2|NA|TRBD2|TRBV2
CASSEVRLAGGRNGELFF
TGTGCCAGCAGTGAAGTTCGCCTAGCGGGAGGGCGGAACGGGGAGCTGTTTTTT
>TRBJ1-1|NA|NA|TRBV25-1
CASSGGWAGAEAFF
TGTGCCAGCAGCGGGGGGTGGGCCGGGGCTGAAGCTTTCTTT
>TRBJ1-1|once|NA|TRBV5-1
CASSFEGTTEAFF
TGCGCCAGCAGCTTTGAGGGGACCACTGAAGCTTTCTTT
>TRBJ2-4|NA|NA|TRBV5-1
CASSFSGENIQYF
TGCGCCAGCAGCTTTTCAGGTGAAAACATTCAGTACTTC
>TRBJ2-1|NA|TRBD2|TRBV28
CASSPGVAGVFNEQFF
TGTGCCAGCAGTCCCGGGGTAGCGGGAGTTTTCAATGAGCAGTTCTTC
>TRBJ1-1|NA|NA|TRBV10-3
CAIREGRTEAFF
TGTGCCATCAGAGAAGGGAGGACTGAAGCTTTCTTT
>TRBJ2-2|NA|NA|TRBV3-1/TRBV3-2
CASSRQGGTGELFF
TGTGCCAGCAGCCGACAGGGAGGAACCGGGGAGCTGTTTTTT
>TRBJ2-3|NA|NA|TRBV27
CASSDRAPLGTDTQYF
TGTGCCAGCAGTGACCGGGCCCCCCTGGGCACAGATACGCAGTATTTT
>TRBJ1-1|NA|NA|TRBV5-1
CASSQDTEAFF
TGCGCCAGCAGTCAGGACACTGAAGCTTTCTTT
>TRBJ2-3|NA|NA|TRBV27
CASSFYGGPPFTDTQYF
TGTGCCAGCAGTTTTTATGGGGGTCCCCCTTTCACAGATACGCAGTATTTT
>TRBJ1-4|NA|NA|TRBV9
CASSPQDRSISEKLFF
TGTGCCAGCAGCCCTCAAGACAGGTCGATTTCGGAAAAACTGTTTTTT
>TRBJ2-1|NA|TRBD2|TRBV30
CAWSVREREMDEQFF
TGTGCCTGGAGTGTACGGGAGCGGGAGATGGATGAGCAGTTCTTC
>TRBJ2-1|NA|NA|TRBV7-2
CASSPNSYNEQFF
TGTGCCAGCAGCCCGAACTCCTACAATGAGCAGTTCTTC
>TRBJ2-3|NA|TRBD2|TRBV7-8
CASSFGASGGVTDTQYF
TGTGCCAGCAGCTTTGGGGCTAGCGGAGGAGTCACAGATACGCAGTATTTT
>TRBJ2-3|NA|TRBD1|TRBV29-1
CSVGGQGVSDTQYF
TGCAGCGTTGGAGGGCAGGGGGTATCAGATACGCAGTATTTT
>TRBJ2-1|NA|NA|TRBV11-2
CASSIRDNEQFF
TGTGCCAGCAGCATACGAGACAATGAGCAGTTCTTC
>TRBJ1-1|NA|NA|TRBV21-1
CASSIPKWDRHTEAFF
TGTGCCAGCAGCATTCCTAAATGGGACAGGCACACTGAAGCTTTCTTT
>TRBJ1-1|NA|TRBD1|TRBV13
CASSLDRMNTEAFF
TGTGCCAGCAGCTTGGACAGGATGAACACTGAAGCTTTCTTT
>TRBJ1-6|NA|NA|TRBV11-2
CASSLVSRYNSPLHF
TGTGCCAGCAGCTTAGTATCCAGATATAATTCACCCCTCCACTTT
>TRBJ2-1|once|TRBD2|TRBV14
CASSQSGSSYNEQFF
TGTGCCAGCAGCCAGAGCGGGAGCTCCTACAATGAGCAGTTCTTC
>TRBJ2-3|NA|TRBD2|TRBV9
CASSVALAGAYDTQYF
TGTGCCAGCAGCGTAGCCCTAGCGGGAGCTTATGATACGCAGTATTTT
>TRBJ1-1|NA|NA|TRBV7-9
CASNPASEMKEAFF
TGTGCCAGCAACCCGGCGTCGGAAATGAAGGAAGCTTTCTTT
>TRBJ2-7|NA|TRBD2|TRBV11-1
CASSLYGGAYEQYF
TGTGCCAGCAGCTTATATGGGGGGGCCTACGAGCAGTACTTC
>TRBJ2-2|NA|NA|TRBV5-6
CASSLGSSGELFF
TGTGCCAGCAGCTTGGGGTCCTCCGGGGAGCTGTTTTTT
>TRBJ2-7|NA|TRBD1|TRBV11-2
CASSYRDRDDGYEQYF
TGTGCCAGCAGCTACCGGGACAGGGACGACGGCTACGAGCAGTACTTC
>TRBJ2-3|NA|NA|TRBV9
CASSPRPNTDTQYF
TGTGCCAGCAGCCCCAGGCCCAACACAGATACGCAGTATTTT
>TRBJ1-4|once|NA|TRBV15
CATSRDSGGFEKLFF
TGTGCCACCAGCAGAGATTCTGGAGGGTTCGAAAAACTGTTTTTT
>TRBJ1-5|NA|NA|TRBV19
CASSTQVQPQHF
TGTGCCAGTAGTACACAGGTTCAGCCCCAGCATTTT
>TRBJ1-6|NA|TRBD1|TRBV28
CASSLSGTEYSPLHF
TGTGCCAGCAGTTTATCCGGGACAGAGTATTCACCCCTCCACTTT
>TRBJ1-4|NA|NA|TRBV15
CATSRDARGPGEKLFF
TGTGCCACCAGCAGAGATGCTAGGGGCCCAGGGGAAAAACTGTTTTTT
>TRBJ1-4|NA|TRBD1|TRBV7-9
CASSPRGQTNEKLFF
TGTGCCAGCAGCCCCCGGGGACAGACTAATGAAAAACTGTTTTTT